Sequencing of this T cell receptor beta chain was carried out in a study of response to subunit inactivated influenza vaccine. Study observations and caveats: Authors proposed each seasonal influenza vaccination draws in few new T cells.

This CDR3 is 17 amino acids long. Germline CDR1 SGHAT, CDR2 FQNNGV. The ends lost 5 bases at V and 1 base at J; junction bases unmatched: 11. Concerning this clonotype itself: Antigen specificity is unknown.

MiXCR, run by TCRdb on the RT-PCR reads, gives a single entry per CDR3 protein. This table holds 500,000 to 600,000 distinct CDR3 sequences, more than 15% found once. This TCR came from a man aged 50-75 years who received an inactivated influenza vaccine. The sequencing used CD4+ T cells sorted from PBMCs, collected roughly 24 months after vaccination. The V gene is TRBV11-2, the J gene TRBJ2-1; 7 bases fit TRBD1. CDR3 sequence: CASSVHLQGMSYNEQFF. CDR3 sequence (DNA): TGTGCCAGCAGCGTTCACCTACAGGGGATGTCCTACAATGAGCAGTTCTTC.